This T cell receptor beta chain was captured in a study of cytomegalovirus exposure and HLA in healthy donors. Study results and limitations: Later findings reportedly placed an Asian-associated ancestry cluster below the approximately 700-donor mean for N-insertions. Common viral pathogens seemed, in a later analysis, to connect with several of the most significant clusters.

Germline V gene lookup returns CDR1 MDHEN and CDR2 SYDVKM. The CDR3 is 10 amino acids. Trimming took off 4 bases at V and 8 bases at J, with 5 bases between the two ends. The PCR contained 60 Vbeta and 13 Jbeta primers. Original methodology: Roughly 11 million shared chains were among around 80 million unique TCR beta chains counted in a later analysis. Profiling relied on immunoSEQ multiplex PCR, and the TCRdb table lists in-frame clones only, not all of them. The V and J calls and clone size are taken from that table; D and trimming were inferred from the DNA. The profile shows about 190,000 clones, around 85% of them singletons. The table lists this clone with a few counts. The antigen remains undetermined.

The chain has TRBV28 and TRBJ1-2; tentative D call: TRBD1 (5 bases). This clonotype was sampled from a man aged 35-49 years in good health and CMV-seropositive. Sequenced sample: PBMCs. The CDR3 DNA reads TGTGCCAGCAGTTACAGGGGCTACACCTTC. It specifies CASSYRGYTF.